Many counts were recorded for the clone carrying this T cell receptor beta chain. Its antigen is unidentified. The data stem from a study of early T cells in non-severe SARS-CoV-2 infection. For the study at large: Investigators sequenced bulk RNA drawn from unsorted whole blood, and chains remained unpaired.

Overall study results and limits: VDJdb-based matching was biased toward anti-spike CD8 responses and missed private and CD4 specificities.

The TCR library protocol was used to attach unique molecular identifiers. These identifiers were attached to individual cDNA molecules. One entry per CDR3 protein, called by TCRdb with MiXCR from the 5' RACE reads. The table has about 72,000 distinct CDR3 sequences, over 8% seen once. The J segment lost 2 bases and the V segment lost 6 bases, leaving 8 bases of the junction unmatched. The CDR3 runs to 15 residues. Germline lookup yields CDR1 SNHLY and CDR2 FYNNEI. This clonotype was obtained from an adult who was a healthcare worker with PCR-confirmed SARS-CoV-2 infection or an uninfected control (not recorded which). The chain recombines TRBV2 with TRBJ2-5, with TRBD2 identical over 8 bases. The sample taken for sequencing was whole blood. The chain's CDR3 is CASRVDLAGQETQYF. For the CDR3, the DNA is TGTGCCAGCAGGGTGGATTTAGCGGGACAAGAGACCCAGTACTTC.